What follows are 31 T cell receptor beta chains derived from one specimen sequenced in a study of blood T cell repertoires in COVID-19. The protocol was immunoSEQ multiplex PCR, while the TCRdb copy is restricted to in-frame clones and leaves out a portion. Altogether some 210,000 clones are present, approximately 78% being singletons, with the ten largest covering about a tenth. Sequenced sample: PBMCs or T cells enriched from blood (not recorded which). These receptors originate from a man aged 40-49 years who had recovered from COVID-19.

The rearrangement links TRBV2 to TRBJ1-5; 7 bases agree with TRBD1. The ends lost 4 bases at V and 2 bases at J; junction bases unmatched: 5. The CDR3 contains 15 residues. Germline values: CDR1 SNHLY, CDR2 FYNNEI. The CDR3 region has the DNA TGTGCCAGCAGTGGAGGGGGCCGGGGCAATCAGCCCCAGCATTTT. This encodes CASSGGGRGNQPQHF.

The V and J genes are TRBV6-2 or TRBV6-3 and TRBJ2-3, with D possibly matching TRBD2 (5 bases). The CDR3 is made up of 16 amino acids. Germline CDR1 is MNHEY and CDR2 is SVGEGT. V was shortened by 6 bases and J by 0 bases, with 16 bases between the two germline ends. CDR3 in DNA: TGTGCCAGCAGCCCTAGATCCGGCGGGAGCACAGATACGCAGTATTTT. As protein: CASSPRSGGSTDTQYF.

This chain joins TRBV5-1 and TRBJ1-2; D is undetermined. Trimming removed 1 base from V and 0 bases from J, with 10 bases in between. CDR1 and CDR2 from the germline V gene are SGHRS and YFSETQ. The CDR3 sequence is 15 residues long. The CDR3 nucleotides read TGCGCCAGCAGCTTGCGTGGCAGTGCTAACTATGGCTACACCTTC. It yields the protein CASSLRGSANYGYTF.

The chain is built from TRBV12-3 or TRBV12-4 and TRBJ1-1, with TRBD1 matching over 7 bases. The CDR3 contains 13 residues. V lost 3 bases, J lost 6 bases, and 4 bases stayed unmatched. The chain's CDR3 is CASSLTGLPEAFF. DNA for the CDR3: TGTGCCAGCAGTTTGACAGGGCTTCCTGAAGCTTTCTTT.

The V gene is TRBV2, the J gene TRBJ2-7; 8 bases are shared with TRBD2. Germline-derived CDR1 and CDR2 are SNHLY and FYNNEI. This CDR3 comprises 13 residues. Trimming removed 6 bases from V and 3 bases from J; junction bases left unmatched: 4. For the CDR3, the DNA is TGTGCCAGCAGAGAGCGGGAGTACTACGAGCAGTACTTC. It is translated as CASREREYYEQYF.

V usage is TRBV19 and J usage is TRBJ1-2; possible D gene TRBD1, 5 bases. V was trimmed by 9 bases and J by 4 bases, leaving 21 bases between them. This CDR3 spans 15 amino acids. CDR1 LNHDA and CDR2 SQIVND come from the germline V gene (reference sequence). The CDR3 region is CASRTGRWTTYGYTF. The CDR3 nucleotides read TGTGCCAGCCGGACGGGGAGGTGGACAACCTATGGCTACACCTTC.

This chain connects TRBV6-4 to TRBJ1-1; no clear D. The CDR3 totals 15 residues. V lost 0 bases and J 10 bases, leaving 18 bases between the germline ends. Germline loops: CDR1 MRHNA, CDR2 SNTAGT. The CDR3 is CASSDSSVEGKGAFF. The CDR3 nucleotides are TGTGCCAGCAGTGACTCGAGTGTTGAGGGCAAGGGAGCTTTCTTT.

The gene calls are TRBV30 and TRBJ1-1; D perhaps matches TRBD1 (5 bases). The CDR3 length is 11 residues. V lost 7 bases and J lost 3, with 9 bases in between. Germline-derived CDR1 and CDR2 are GTSNPN and SVGIG (reference sequence). The CDR3 DNA is TGTGCCTTCCAGGGCTACACTGAAGCTTTCTTT. It codes for CAFQGYTEAFF.

The genes are TRBV4-2 and TRBJ1-2, with TRBD1 matching 7 bases. Germline V gene data show CDR1 as LGHNA and CDR2 as YNFKEQ. J gave up 5 bases and V 3 bases, and 24 bases lay outside the gene matches. The CDR3 length is 20 residues. CDR3 amino acids: CASSHTPGQLLHKDRYGYTF. CDR3 bases: TGTGCCAGCAGCCATACCCCGGGACAGCTGTTACATAAGGACCGTTATGGCTACACCTTC.

The V call is TRBV3-1 (or the pseudogene TRBV3-2), the J call TRBJ1-5; D might be TRBD1 (5 bases). V dropped 1 base and J dropped 9 bases, with 16 bases sitting between them. CDR3 length: 15 residues. Germline V gene sequence: CDR1 LGHDT, CDR2 YNNKEL (reference sequence). The CDR3 DNA follows: TGTGCCAGCAGCCAAGGTCGAGGACATAATACGCCCCAGCATTTT. The encoded protein is CASSQGRGHNTPQHF.

The CDR3: CAISESSGASTYEQYF. In DNA, the CDR3 is TGTGCCATCAGTGAGTCGTCAGGGGCTTCTACCTACGAGCAGTACTTC. This chain uses TRBV10-3 with TRBJ2-7; possibly TRBD1 for D (6 bases). Between the trimmed V and J ends, which lost 0 bases and 2 bases, there was a span of 14 bases. CDR1 is ENHRY, CDR2 SYGVKD, per germline. The CDR3 length is 16 residues.

The rearrangement links TRBV10-3 to TRBJ1-2, with 9 bases matching TRBD1. Germline lookup yields CDR1 ENHRY and CDR2 SYGVKD. After removal of 6 bases from V and 6 bases from J, the junction contained 8 bases not matched to a gene. The CDR3 consists of 14 residues. In nucleotides, the CDR3 is TGTGCCATCAGGGGGACAGGGTACTACGATGGCTACACCTTC. Translated, it gives CAIRGTGYYDGYTF.

This clone was observed a few times. V is TRBV25-1 and J is TRBJ2-3; unclear D gene. This CDR3 is 11 amino acids long. The germline V gene has CDR1 MGHDK and CDR2 SYGVNS. Trimming took 5 bases from V and 2 from J, leaving 2 bases between them. The CDR3 loop reads CASSLTDTQYF. The CDR3 nucleotides read TGTGCCAGCAGTCTCACAGATACGCAGTATTTT.

This clone was recorded once. The chain uses TRBV27 and TRBJ1-3, with 8 bases lining up with TRBD1. The J segment lost 1 base and the V segment lost 6 bases, leaving 11 bases of the junction unmatched. Germline CDR1 reads MNHEY; CDR2 reads SMNVEV (reference sequence). The length of the CDR3 is 17 residues. The CDR3 sequence: CASSWTGQGLSGNTIYF. The DNA for the CDR3 is TGTGCCAGCAGCTGGACCGGACAGGGATTATCTGGAAACACCATATATTTT.

The chain carries TRBV5-1 and TRBJ1-6, with D maybe TRBD1 (5 bases). This CDR3 has 15 amino acids. Trimming removed 0 bases at V and 7 bases at J, with 11 bases between. Germline-derived CDR1 and CDR2 are SGHRS and YFSETQ. The CDR3 nucleotides read TGCGCCAGCAGCTTGGAAACGGCAGGGAATTCACCCCTCCACTTT. Protein product: CASSLETAGNSPLHF.

This clone was recorded once. The rearrangement joins TRBV5-1 to TRBJ2-1; no clear D gene. The CDR3 length is 14 residues. CDR1 SGHRS and CDR2 YFSETQ come from the germline V gene. Trimming stripped 7 bases from V and 0 bases from J, with 11 bases between. CDR3 sequence reads: CASCKTASYNEQFF. For the CDR3, the DNA is TGCGCCAGCTGTAAGACTGCCTCCTACAATGAGCAGTTCTTC.

The chain combines TRBV7-6 with TRBJ2-7; TRBD2 is a possible D gene (5 bases). The germline V and J ends were trimmed by 4 bases and 0 bases, with 13 bases remaining between them. Per germline, CDR1 SGHVS and CDR2 FNYEAQ. There are 15 residues in the CDR3. CDR3 coding DNA: TGTGCCAGCAGCTCCTCCACGGGGAACTCCTACGAGCAGTACTTC. Its translation is CASSSSTGNSYEQYF.

The chain has TRBV29-1 and TRBJ1-2, with 11 bases that match TRBD1. Looked up from germline, CDR1 is SQVTM and CDR2 is ANQGSEA. This CDR3 has 18 residues. V dropped 5 bases and J dropped 4; count of bases not matched to a gene: 18. The CDR3 protein is CSVQTPGGQGVFSYGYTF. Here the CDR3 DNA reads TGCAGCGTTCAAACACCAGGGGGACAGGGGGTGTTTAGCTATGGCTACACCTTC.

About this clone: The identical CDR3 is also encoded by other nucleotide sequences in the sample. V usage is TRBV19 and J usage is TRBJ1-2, with 7 bases matching TRBD1. V shed 4 bases and J 3 bases; nucleotides not matched to a gene: 2. The CDR3 is made up of 13 amino acids. CDR1 is LNHDA, CDR2 SQIVND, per germline (reference sequence). This chain's CDR3 is CASSRTGDYGYTF. The CDR3, as DNA: TGTGCCAGTAGTAGAACAGGGGACTATGGCTACACCTTC.

The count of this clone is one. The gene calls are TRBV3-1 (or the pseudogene TRBV3-2) and TRBJ1-1; D is perhaps TRBD1 (5 bases). The CDR3 is 13 residues long. Germline CDR1 LGHDT, CDR2 YNNKEL (reference sequence). The ends were cut back, 3 bases at V and 6 bases at J, with 11 bases in the middle. CDR3 loop: CASSHNRRAEAFF. The CDR3 DNA is TGTGCCAGCAGCCATAACAGGAGGGCTGAAGCTTTCTTT.

The chain uses TRBV9 and TRBJ2-2, with D tentatively TRBD2 (5 bases). This CDR3 region has 16 residues. The ends were cut back, 0 bases at V and 0 bases at J, with 9 bases in the middle. CDR1 and CDR2 from the germline V gene are SGDLS and YYNGEE. CDR3 coding DNA: TGTGCCAGCAGCGTAGGCCCAGCGGCGAACACCGGGGAGCTGTTTTTT. As protein: CASSVGPAANTGELFF.

The gene calls are TRBV7-2 and TRBJ2-7; 8 nucleotides agree with TRBD2. The CDR3 has 16 amino acids. Trimming removed 5 bases from V and 3 bases from J; junction bases left unmatched: 12. Germline V gives CDR1 SGHTA, CDR2 FQGNSA. The CDR3 region has the DNA TGTGCCAGCAGCCAACTCCCCCCGGGACTAGGCTACGAGCAGTACTTC. It translates to CASSQLPPGLGYEQYF.

The rearrangement uses TRBV5-1 and TRBJ2-1; D uncertain. This CDR3 spans 16 amino acids. Germline values: CDR1 SGHRS, CDR2 YFSETQ. V dropped 4 bases and J dropped 0 bases, with 14 bases sitting between them. CDR3 sequence (DNA): TGCGCCAGCAGCCGAGTAGTATCAAGCTCCTACAATGAGCAGTTCTTC. Translating it yields CASSRVVSSSYNEQFF.

The rearrangement uses TRBV7-8 and TRBJ2-5; D is possibly TRBD1 (6 bases). Per germline, CDR1 SGHVS and CDR2 FQNEAQ. The CDR3 totals 16 residues. V gave up 3 bases and J gave up 4 bases, with 18 bases separating them. The CDR3: CASSFLTGQIPETQYF. CDR3 in DNA: TGTGCCAGCAGCTTTCTCACCGGACAGATCCCAGAGACCCAGTACTTC.

The CDR3 bases are TGTGCCAGCACTGGGCTGACCCAGTACTTC. The encoded protein is CASTGLTQYF. The chain joins TRBV6-5 to TRBJ2-5, with no clear D. V lost 7 bases and J 7 bases, leaving 7 bases between the germline ends. This CDR3 has 10 amino acids. The germline CDR1 and CDR2 sequences are MNHEY and SVGAGI.

This chain joins TRBV6-5 and TRBJ1-2, with a tentative D call TRBD1 (6 bases). V was clipped by 6 bases and J by 4 bases, with 12 bases between them. This CDR3 comprises 13 residues. The germline gives CDR1 MNHEY, CDR2 SVGAGI. The CDR3 coding sequence is TGTGCCAGCAGGTTGGACAGAGGCTATGGCTACACCTTC. Translation gives CASRLDRGYGYTF.

The rearrangement uses TRBV27 and TRBJ1-1; TRBD1 might be the D (5 bases). Trimming cost V 6 bases and J 2 bases, with 13 bases left between them. CDR1 is MNHEY and CDR2 is SMNVEV in the germline V gene (reference sequence). This CDR3 has 14 amino acids. CDR3 DNA sequence: TGTGCCAGCAGCTTAGGGGCGGCCAACACTGAAGCTTTCTTT. This translates into CASSLGAANTEAFF.

The chain joins TRBV5-4 to TRBJ2-7; perhaps TRBD1 as D (6 bases). With 4 bases removed from V and 5 bases from J, the gap between germline ends came to 10 bases. Per the germline V gene, CDR1 is SGHNT and CDR2 is YYREEE (reference sequence). The CDR3 has 12 residues. The CDR3 DNA follows: TGTGCCAGCAGCGCAACAGGGAACGAGCAGTACTTC. This gives the protein CASSATGNEQYF.

This clone appeared a few times. This chain links TRBV29-1 with TRBJ2-1; 7 nucleotides line up with TRBD2. Trimming took 7 bases from V and 7 from J; bases not matched to a gene: 10. CDR1 SQVTM and CDR2 ANQGSEA come from the germline V gene. The CDR3 extends over 13 amino acids. CDR3 DNA: TGCAGCGGAAGGACCGGGGGGATGAATGAGCAGTTCTTC. Amino acid sequence: CSGRTGGMNEQFF.

V usage is TRBV7-8 and J usage is TRBJ2-1; 14 nucleotides agree with TRBD2. The CDR3 has 20 residues. V gave up 5 bases and J gave up 4 bases; unmatched junction bases: 16. CDR1 is SGHVS, CDR2 FQNEAQ, per germline. CDR3 DNA sequence: TGTGCCAGCAGCACCCCGGCGGGGACTAGCGGGGGACTACTGTACAATGAGCAGTTCTTC. This gives the protein CASSTPAGTSGGLLYNEQFF.

This chain connects TRBV28 to TRBJ1-1; TRBD1 agrees at 8 bases. The J segment lost 5 bases and the V segment lost 3 bases, leaving 8 bases of the junction unmatched. The CDR3 runs to 15 residues. Per the germline V gene, CDR1 is MDHEN and CDR2 is SYDVKM. The CDR3 nucleotides read TGTGCCAGCAGTTTCCAGGGGGCGGGAGGGACTGAAGCTTTCTTT. Residues: CASSFQGAGGTEAFF.